The rows below give T cell receptor beta chains drawn from one sample of a study of T cell responses to AZD1222 COVID-19 vaccine. Sequenced by immunoSEQ multiplex PCR; TCRdb stores in-frame clones only, minus some. Among 160,000 or so clones listed, 92% were seen once. Here the sequenced sample was peripheral blood, taken on day 0 of MenACWY control vaccination. The receptors were gathered from an adult in good health. Both conserved end residues are trimmed from each CDR3.

TRBV7-2 13 ASSSGPHTSETQY
TRBV4-2 14 ASSRLTSGTNNEQF
TRBV3-1/TRBV3-2 12 ASSQGGAGYGYT
TRBV6-4 13 ASSRLAGGYNEQF
TRBV28 10 ASSLGRNTIY
TRBV18 19 ASSPPVFGTHKGVSNQPQH
TRBV5-6 12 ASSAGQPNTEAF
TRBV25-1 13 ASSPPGHSNQPQH
TRBV7-8 11 ASSRARGTEAF
TRBV5-5 12 ASSVGLVNYGYT